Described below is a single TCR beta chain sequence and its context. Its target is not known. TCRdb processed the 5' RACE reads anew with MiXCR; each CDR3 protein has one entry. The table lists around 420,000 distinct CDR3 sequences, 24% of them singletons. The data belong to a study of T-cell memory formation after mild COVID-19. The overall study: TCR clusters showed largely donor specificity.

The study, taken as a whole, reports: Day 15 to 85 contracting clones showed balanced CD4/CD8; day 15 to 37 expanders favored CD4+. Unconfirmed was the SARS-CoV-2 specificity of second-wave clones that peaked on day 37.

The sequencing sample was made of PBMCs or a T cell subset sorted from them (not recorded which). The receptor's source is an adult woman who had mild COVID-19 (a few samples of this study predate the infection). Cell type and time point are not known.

The CDR3 loop reads CSVSGGSLNTEAFF. The CDR3 region has the DNA TGCAGCGTCAGCGGGGGGTCACTTAACACTGAAGCTTTCTTT. The rearrangement uses TRBV29-1 and TRBJ1-1; possible D gene TRBD1, 5 bases. This CDR3 contains 14 residues. V was shortened by 6 bases and J by 2 bases, with 16 bases between the two germline ends. CDR1 and CDR2 (germline): SQVTM, ANQGSEA. The whole variable domain, remainder taken from reference TRBV29-1 and TRBJ1-1, is SAVISQKPSRDICQRGTSLTIQCQVDSQVTMMFWYRQQPGQSLTLIATANQGSEATYESGFVIDKFPISRPNLTFSTLTVSNMSPEDSSIYLCSVSGGSLNTEAFFGQGTRLTVV.